This entry is about one TCR beta chain. The antigen it recognizes is unknown. Per-base quality was not reported, and no clone a single base away is much larger than it. Healthy HIV-negative adults with no recently reported acute infections or vaccinations were included as donors. Every donor was a Caucasian adult living in Nashville, Tennessee, USA. The CD8 memory samples were a combination of magnetically selected CD45RO+ cells and CCR7-negative CD45RA+ effector memory (TemRA) cells. Blood was collected by leukapheresis, and PBMCs were isolated by Ficoll-Histopaque density gradient centrifugation and then cryopreserved in liquid nitrogen vapor phase. Analytical flow cytometry was used to check the purity and quantity of every magnetically sorted T cell population. Each sorted fraction had its genomic DNA isolated and then quantified by UV absorbance on a Nanodrop 2000c. Using the deep immunoSEQ assay, multiplex PCR amplified TCR CDR3 regions from genomic DNA. Extracted genomic DNA from each cell subset was spread evenly across all wells of several immunoSEQ 96-well plates, with each plate serving as a replicate. For sorted subsets, around 200 ng genomic DNA, equal to tens of thousands of T cell genomes, was loaded into each replicate PCR. Purified libraries were quantified with a Qubit 3.0 fluorometer, sized on a Bioanalyzer 2100, and re-quantified with the KAPA Library Quantification kit. Every immunoSEQ 96-well plate was sequenced on a separate single-read 150-cycle Illumina NextSeq 550 flow cell. In the authors' own workflow: The immunoSEQ output contained only junctional sequences without quality scores, so filtering could not match that applied to full-length reads. Sequences were annotated with PyIR, a Python wrapper for IgBLAST v1.9, using IMGT germline references to assign V/J genes and CDR3. Reads were filtered out if the reads had weak V/J assignments (E-value above 1e-6), no CDR3, stop codons, out-of-frame junctions, or ambiguous translated residues. V3J clonotypes were defined as sequences sharing an identical inferred V gene, J gene, and CDR3 amino acid sequence. The percentage overlap between two repertoires was calculated by dividing the number of shared unique clonotypes by the size of the smaller repertoire. Repertoire richness was assessed with RTK rarefaction, the Chao1 estimator, and Recon v2.1 estimates of unobserved clonotypes. Generation probabilities were computed with OLGA for all TCRbeta clonotypes obtained by the gDNA method from a few donors. The clones in this table, taken by TCRdb from immuneACCESS, are in-frame only. Not every clone is retained; where verified, under half of the shortfall comes from an unresolved V gene, and the cause of the rest is unknown. V and J calls and clone size are those listed in that table; D and trimming were worked out from the DNA. The sample yields under 350,000 clones; roughly 84% were counted once. The ten top clones hold 15% to 20% of the sample.

The CDR1 and CDR2 encoded by the germline V gene are SGDLS and YYNGEE. Measured from the cysteine to the phenylalanine, the CDR3 is 11 residues long. Here the CDR3 DNA is all that survives: 33 bases in frame from base 1. V is cut by 2 bases and J by 6 bases, and the space between the germline ends is 2 bases. This entry comes from a study of shared clonotypes between healthy human individuals (dated by TCRdb to about 2020). A note on the overall study: Three men and a couple of women, aged 18 to 49 years, made up the cohort. For each donor, three plates each were used for CD4 naive and CD4 memory, two plates were used for CD8 naive, and one plate was used for CD8 memory. To estimate repertoire size and how much clonotype sharing occurs between individuals, the study deeply sequenced the blood TCR repertoires of several healthy adults. To increase sequencing depth and limit assay-specific biases, different laboratories used diverse techniques to prepare libraries and sequence TCR repertoires. Leukapheresis yielded between about 0.9 and 9 billion PBMCs per donor. Paper-wide results and their limitations: Based on pairwise subsampling, the degree of clonotype sharing among donors was expected to be affected by sequencing depth. Sampling was restricted to blood, and TCR repertoires in tissues likely differ from the TCR repertoires found in blood. Higher generation probabilities were observed for clonotypes shared by all four sorted-subset donors than for non-shared clonotypes. Because the study included only a small number of donors, the genetic and exposure-history diversity represented was limited. Even with the large sequencing depth, rarefaction of the sorted-subset datasets indicated that sequencing was incomplete. Larger estimated clonotype richness was generally found for naive subsets than for memory subsets. Sharing across four donors was observed for around 5% of naive CD4, about 4% of naive CD8, around 2.5% of memory CD4, and about 0.4% of memory CD8 clonotypes.

The material sequenced was memory CD8+ T cells sorted from blood. The cell subset or site tag for this specimen amounts to: CD45RO+ cells pooled with CCR7-negative TemRA cells. This clonotype was sampled from a man between 18 and 29 years old in good health. The chain couples TRBV9 to TRBJ2-2; no confident D gene assignment can be made. The CDR3 region reads CASSVSGELFF. Read as DNA, the sequence is TGTGCCAGCAGCGTCTCCGGGGAGCTGTTTTTT.